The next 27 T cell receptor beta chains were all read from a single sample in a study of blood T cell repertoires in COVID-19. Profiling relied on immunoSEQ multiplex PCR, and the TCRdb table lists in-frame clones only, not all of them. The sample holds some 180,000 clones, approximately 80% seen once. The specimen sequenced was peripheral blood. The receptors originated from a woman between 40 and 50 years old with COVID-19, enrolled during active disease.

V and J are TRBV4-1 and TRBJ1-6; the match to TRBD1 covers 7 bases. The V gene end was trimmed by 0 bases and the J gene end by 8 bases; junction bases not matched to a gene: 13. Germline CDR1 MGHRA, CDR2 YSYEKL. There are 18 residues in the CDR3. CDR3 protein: CASSQDGTRDSSYSPLHF. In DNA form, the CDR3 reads TGCGCCAGCAGCCAAGATGGCACCCGGGACAGTTCCTATTCACCCCTCCACTTT.

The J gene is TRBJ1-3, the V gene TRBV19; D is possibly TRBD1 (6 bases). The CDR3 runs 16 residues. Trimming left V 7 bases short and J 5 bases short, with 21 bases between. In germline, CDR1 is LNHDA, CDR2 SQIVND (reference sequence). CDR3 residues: CASTNGGGRARNTIYF. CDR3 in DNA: TGTGCCAGTACCAACGGTGGGGGCAGGGCGAGAAACACCATATATTTT.

CDR3 DNA: TGTGCCAGCAGCCCCTACACCGGGGAGCTGTTTTTT. It codes for CASSPYTGELFF. The J gene is TRBJ2-2, the V gene TRBV7-3; D is uncertain. The V gene lost 5 bases and the J gene lost 3 bases, with 4 bases spanning the gap. Germline CDR1 and CDR2: SGHTA and FQGTGA. The CDR3 covers 12 residues.

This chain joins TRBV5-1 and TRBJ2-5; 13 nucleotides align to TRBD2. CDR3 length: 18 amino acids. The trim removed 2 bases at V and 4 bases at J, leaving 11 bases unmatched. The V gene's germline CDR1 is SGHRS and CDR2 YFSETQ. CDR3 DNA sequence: TGCGCCAGCAGCTTAACTAGCGGGAGGGCCTCCCGGGGAGAGACCCAGTACTTC. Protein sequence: CASSLTSGRASRGETQYF.

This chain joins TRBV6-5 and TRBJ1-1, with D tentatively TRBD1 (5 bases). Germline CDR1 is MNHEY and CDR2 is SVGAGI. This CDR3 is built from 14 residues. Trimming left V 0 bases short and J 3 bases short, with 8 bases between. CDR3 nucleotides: TGTGCCAGCAGTTACTCGGGGGGGTACACTGAAGCTTTCTTT. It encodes CASSYSGGYTEAFF.

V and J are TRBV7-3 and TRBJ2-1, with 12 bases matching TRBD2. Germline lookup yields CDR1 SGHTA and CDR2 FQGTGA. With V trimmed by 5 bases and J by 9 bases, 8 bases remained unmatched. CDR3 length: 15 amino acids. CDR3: CASSPMTSGSVEQFF. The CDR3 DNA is TGTGCCAGCAGCCCCATGACTAGCGGGAGTGTTGAGCAGTTCTTC.

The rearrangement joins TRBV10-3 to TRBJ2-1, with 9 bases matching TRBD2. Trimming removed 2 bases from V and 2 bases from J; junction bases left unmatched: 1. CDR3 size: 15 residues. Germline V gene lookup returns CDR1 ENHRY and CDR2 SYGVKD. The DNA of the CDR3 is TGTGCCATCAGTGAGAGCGGGGGGACCTACAATGAGCAGTTCTTC. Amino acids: CAISESGGTYNEQFF.

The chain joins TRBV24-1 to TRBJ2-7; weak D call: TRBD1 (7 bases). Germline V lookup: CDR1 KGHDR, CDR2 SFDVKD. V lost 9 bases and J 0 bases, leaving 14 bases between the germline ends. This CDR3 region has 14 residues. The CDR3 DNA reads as TGTGCCACCGGACACAGGGGACTCTCCTACGAGCAGTACTTC. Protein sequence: CATGHRGLSYEQYF.

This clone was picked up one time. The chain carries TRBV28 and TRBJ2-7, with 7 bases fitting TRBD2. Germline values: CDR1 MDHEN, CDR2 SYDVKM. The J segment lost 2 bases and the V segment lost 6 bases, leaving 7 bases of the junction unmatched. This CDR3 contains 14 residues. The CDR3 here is CASSPVGGTYEQYF. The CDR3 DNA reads TGTGCCAGCAGCCCTGTGGGGGGGACCTACGAGCAGTACTTC.

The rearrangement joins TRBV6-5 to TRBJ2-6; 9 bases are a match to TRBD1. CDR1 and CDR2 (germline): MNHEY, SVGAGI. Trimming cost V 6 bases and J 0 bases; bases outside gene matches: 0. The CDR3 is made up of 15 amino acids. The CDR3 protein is CASRTGGSGANVLTF. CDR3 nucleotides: TGTGCCAGCAGGACAGGGGGCTCTGGGGCCAACGTCCTGACTTTC.

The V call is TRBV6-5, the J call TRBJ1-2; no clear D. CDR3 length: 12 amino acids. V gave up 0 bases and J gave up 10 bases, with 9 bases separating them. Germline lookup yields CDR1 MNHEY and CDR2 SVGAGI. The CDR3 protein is CASSYSTEDYTF. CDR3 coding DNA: TGTGCCAGCAGTTACTCGACTGAGGACTACACCTTC.

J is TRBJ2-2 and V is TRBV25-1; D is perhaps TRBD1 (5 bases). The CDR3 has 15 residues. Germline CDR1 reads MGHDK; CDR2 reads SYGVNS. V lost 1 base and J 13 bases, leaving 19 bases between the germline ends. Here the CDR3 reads CASSESDSPHLGLFF. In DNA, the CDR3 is TGTGCCAGCAGTGAATCTGACAGTCCGCACTTGGGGCTGTTTTTT.

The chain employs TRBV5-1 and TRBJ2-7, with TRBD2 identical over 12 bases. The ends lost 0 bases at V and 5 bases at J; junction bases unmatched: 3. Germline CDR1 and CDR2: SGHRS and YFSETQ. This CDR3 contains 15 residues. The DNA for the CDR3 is TGCGCCAGCAGCTTGGGACTAGCGGGAGATAACGAGCAGTACTTC. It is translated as CASSLGLAGDNEQYF.

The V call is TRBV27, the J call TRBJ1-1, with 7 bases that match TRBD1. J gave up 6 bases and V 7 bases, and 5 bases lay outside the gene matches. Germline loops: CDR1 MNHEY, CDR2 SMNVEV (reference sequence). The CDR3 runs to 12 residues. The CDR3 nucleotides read TGTGCCAGCATCGGGGGACAGTCTGAAGCTTTCTTT. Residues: CASIGGQSEAFF.

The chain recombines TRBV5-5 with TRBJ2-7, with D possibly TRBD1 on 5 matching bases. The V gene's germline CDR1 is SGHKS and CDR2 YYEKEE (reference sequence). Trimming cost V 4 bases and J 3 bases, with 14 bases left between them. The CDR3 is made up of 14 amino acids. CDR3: CASSPASGIYEQYF. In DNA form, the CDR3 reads TGTGCCAGCAGCCCTGCGTCAGGGATCTACGAGCAGTACTTC.

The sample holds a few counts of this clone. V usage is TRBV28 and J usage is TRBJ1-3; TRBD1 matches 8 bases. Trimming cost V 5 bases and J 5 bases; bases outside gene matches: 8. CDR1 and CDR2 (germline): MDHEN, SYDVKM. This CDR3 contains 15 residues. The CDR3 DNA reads TGTGCCAGCAGTCCGCGGTCAGGGGGCCGAAACACCATATATTTT. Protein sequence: CASSPRSGGRNTIYF.

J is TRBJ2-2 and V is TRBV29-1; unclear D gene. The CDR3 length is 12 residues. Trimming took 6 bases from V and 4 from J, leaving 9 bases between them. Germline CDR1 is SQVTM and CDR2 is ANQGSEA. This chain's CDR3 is CSVVEVTGELFF. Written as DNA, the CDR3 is TGCAGCGTAGTAGAGGTCACCGGGGAGCTGTTTTTT.

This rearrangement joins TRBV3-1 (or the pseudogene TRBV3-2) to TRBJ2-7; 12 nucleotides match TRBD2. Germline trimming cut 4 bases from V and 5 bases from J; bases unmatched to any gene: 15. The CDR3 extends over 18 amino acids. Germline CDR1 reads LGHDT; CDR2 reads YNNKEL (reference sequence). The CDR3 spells CASSPNPILAGGSHEQYF. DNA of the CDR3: TGTGCCAGCAGCCCAAATCCCATACTAGCGGGAGGATCCCACGAGCAGTACTTC.

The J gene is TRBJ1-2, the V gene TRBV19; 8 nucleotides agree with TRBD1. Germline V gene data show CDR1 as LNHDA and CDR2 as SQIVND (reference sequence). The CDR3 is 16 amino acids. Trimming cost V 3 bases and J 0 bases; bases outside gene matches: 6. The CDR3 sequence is CASSMTGVGANYGYTF. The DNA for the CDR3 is TGTGCCAGTAGTATGACAGGGGTTGGCGCTAACTATGGCTACACCTTC.

The CDR3 sequence: CASSVGALLGYTF. The CDR3 nucleotides read TGTGCCAGCAGTGTAGGGGCCCTGCTTGGCTACACCTTC. This chain uses TRBV25-1 with TRBJ1-2; possible D gene TRBD1, 5 bases. The CDR3 consists of 13 residues. Germline V CDR1 and CDR2: MGHDK, SYGVNS. V was pared by 4 bases and J by 7 bases, with 13 bases between.

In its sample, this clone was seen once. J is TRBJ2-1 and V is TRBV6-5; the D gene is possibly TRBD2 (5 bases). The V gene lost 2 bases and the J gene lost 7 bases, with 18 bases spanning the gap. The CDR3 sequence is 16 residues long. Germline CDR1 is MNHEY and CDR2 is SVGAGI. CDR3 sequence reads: CASSYTTTGRGNEQFF. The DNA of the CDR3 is TGTGCCAGCAGTTACACGACGACCGGAAGAGGGAATGAGCAGTTCTTC.

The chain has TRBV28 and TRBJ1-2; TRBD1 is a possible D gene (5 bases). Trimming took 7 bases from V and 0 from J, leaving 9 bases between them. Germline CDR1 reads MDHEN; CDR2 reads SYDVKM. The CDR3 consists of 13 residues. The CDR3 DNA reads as TGTGCCAGCATGTTGACAGCTAACTATGGCTACACCTTC. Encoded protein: CASMLTANYGYTF.

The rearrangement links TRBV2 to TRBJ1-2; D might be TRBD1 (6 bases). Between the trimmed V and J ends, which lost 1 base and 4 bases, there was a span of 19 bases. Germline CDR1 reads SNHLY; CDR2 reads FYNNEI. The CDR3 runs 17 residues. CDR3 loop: CASSEVGEGGTGYGYTF. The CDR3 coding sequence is TGTGCCAGCAGTGAAGTAGGAGAGGGGGGGACGGGCTATGGCTACACCTTC.

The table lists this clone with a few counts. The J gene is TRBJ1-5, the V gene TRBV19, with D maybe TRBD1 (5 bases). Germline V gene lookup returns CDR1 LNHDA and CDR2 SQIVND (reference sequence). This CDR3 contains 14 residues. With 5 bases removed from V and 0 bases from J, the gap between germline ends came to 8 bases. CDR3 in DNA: TGTGCCAGTAGTTGGGGGGGTAGCAATCAGCCCCAGCATTTT. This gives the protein CASSWGGSNQPQHF.

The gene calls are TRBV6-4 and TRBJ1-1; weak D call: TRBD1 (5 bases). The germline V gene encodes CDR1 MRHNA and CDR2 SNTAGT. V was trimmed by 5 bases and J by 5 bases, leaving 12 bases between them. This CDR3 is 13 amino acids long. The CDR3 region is CASSWGVNTEAFF. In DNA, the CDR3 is TGTGCCAGCAGTTGGGGGGTTAATACTGAAGCTTTCTTT.

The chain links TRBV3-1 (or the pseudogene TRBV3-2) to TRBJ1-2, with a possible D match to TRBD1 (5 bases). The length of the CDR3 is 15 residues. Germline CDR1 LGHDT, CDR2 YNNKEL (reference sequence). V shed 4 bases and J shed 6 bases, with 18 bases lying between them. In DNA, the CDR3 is TGTGCCAGCAGCCGAGCCTCGGGGGTGGAGGATGGCTACACCTTC. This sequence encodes CASSRASGVEDGYTF.

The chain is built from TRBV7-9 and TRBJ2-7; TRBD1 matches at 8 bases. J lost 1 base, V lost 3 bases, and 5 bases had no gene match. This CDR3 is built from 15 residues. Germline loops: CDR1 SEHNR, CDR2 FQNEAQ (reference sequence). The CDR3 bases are TGTGCCAGCAGCTTTCGAGACAGGGGATCCTACGAGCAGTACTTC. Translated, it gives CASSFRDRGSYEQYF.